The 10 T cell receptor beta chains in this list originate from one sample, sequenced in a study of neurological immune-mediated disorders. Described time point: longitudinal time-point 1 (baseline). One entry per CDR3 protein results from TCRdb running MiXCR on the 5' RACE reads. The sample lists tens of thousands of distinct CDR3 sequences; about 10% were seen once. Sequencing was done on a sample of PBMCs. The receptors here all came from a male donor with HTLV-1-associated myelopathy (HAM/TSP).

This clonotype has more than one count but fewer than ten. This chain connects TRBV30 to TRBJ1-2; TRBD1 might be the D (5 bases). With 1 base removed from V and 7 bases from J, the gap between germline ends came to 19 bases. Germline V lookup: CDR1 GTSNPN, CDR2 SVGIG (reference sequence). This CDR3 is 15 amino acids long. The CDR3 sequence is CAWSAGRGAPRGYTF. For the CDR3, the DNA is TGTGCCTGGAGTGCAGGGCGAGGGGCTCCACGTGGCTACACCTTC.

This clonotype showed up just a few times. The genes are TRBV5-1 and TRBJ2-7, with D perhaps matching TRBD2 (5 bases). Trimming pared 4 bases from V and 0 bases from J, leaving 11 bases between. The length of the CDR3 is 14 residues. Germline CDR1 is SGHRS and CDR2 is YFSETQ. The CDR3 DNA follows: TGCGCCAGCAGCCGGGCGGGCCCCTCCTACGAGCAGTACTTC. It yields the protein CASSRAGPSYEQYF.

Ten or more counts support this clonotype. V gene TRBV28 combines with J gene TRBJ2-6; D is ambiguous. This CDR3 comprises 16 residues. V gave up 6 bases and J gave up 4 bases, with 16 bases separating them. Germline lookup yields CDR1 MDHEN and CDR2 SYDVKM. CDR3 coding DNA: TGTGCCAGCAGGGTGTCCCCCCTTATGGGGGCCAACGTCCTGACTTTC. This sequence encodes CASRVSPLMGANVLTF.

This clonotype was counted many times. The chain joins TRBV2 to TRBJ1-4; 7 bases match TRBD1. Looked up from germline, CDR1 is SNHLY and CDR2 is FYNNEI. After removal of 7 bases from V and 7 bases from J, the junction contained 6 bases not matched to a gene. The CDR3 extends over 13 amino acids. The CDR3 region is CASIQGGVEKLFF. DNA of the CDR3: TGTGCCAGCATTCAGGGGGGCGTTGAAAAACTGTTTTTT.

The chain links TRBV7-8 to TRBJ2-3, with 9 bases fitting TRBD2. Germline trimming cut 5 bases from V and 1 base from J; bases unmatched to any gene: 10. CDR3 length equals 17 residues. Germline CDR1 and CDR2: SGHVS and FQNEAQ. The CDR3 DNA reads as TGTGCCAGCAGCCCCCCCCCGGGACTAGCAGGCACAGATACGCAGTATTTT. This codes for CASSPPPGLAGTDTQYF.

This clonotype came up many times. This chain links TRBV12-3 or TRBV12-4 with TRBJ1-2; TRBD1 is a possible D gene (5 bases). Trimming removed 6 bases at V and 8 bases at J, with 16 bases between. The length of the CDR3 is 13 residues. The CDR3 DNA is TGTGCCAGCAGCCCCCCCCACAGGTCCGGCTACACCTTC. Translating it yields CASSPPHRSGYTF.

This clonotype appeared many times. The chain carries TRBV20-1 and TRBJ2-3; TRBD2 matches 7 bases. V shed 3 bases, J shed 6 bases, and the junction held 6 bases outside the gene matches. In germline, CDR1 is DFQATT, CDR2 SNEGSKA (reference sequence). The CDR3 has 13 residues. The CDR3: CSASNGGKDTQYF. The CDR3 bases are TGCAGTGCTAGCAACGGGGGGAAGGATACGCAGTATTTT.

This clonotype was seen at least ten times. The chain has TRBV18 and TRBJ2-1, with TRBD2 matching over 7 bases. The CDR3 is 15 residues long. The junction had 8 bases not matched to a gene; V was cut back by 8 bases and J by 1 base. Germline CDR1 reads KGHSH; CDR2 reads LQKENI. The CDR3 is CASSEAGWSYNEQFF. CDR3 nucleotide sequence: TGTGCCAGCAGTGAAGCGGGATGGTCCTACAATGAGCAGTTCTTC. The variable domain in full, completed from reference TRBV18 and TRBJ2-1, reads NAGVMQNPRHLVRRRGQEARLRCSPMKGHSHVYWYRQLPEEGLKFMVYLQKENIIDESGMPKERFSAEFPKEGPSILRIQQVVRGDSAAYFCASSEAGWSYNEQFFGPGTRLTVL.

This clonotype is labeled medium-sized. The genes are TRBV6-5 and TRBJ2-2, with no clear D. V was clipped by 6 bases and J by 4 bases, with 18 bases between them. CDR1 and CDR2 from the germline V gene are MNHEY and SVGAGI. The CDR3 covers 16 residues. The chain's CDR3 is CASSLLPSRSTGELFF. Written as DNA, the CDR3 is TGTGCCAGCAGCCTCCTGCCTTCTAGAAGCACCGGGGAGCTGTTTTTT.

The chain is built from TRBV20-1 and TRBJ2-2; the match to TRBD1 covers 9 bases. Germline values: CDR1 DFQATT, CDR2 SNEGSKA (reference sequence). V lost 6 bases to trimming and J lost 7 bases; unmatched junction nucleotides: 9. The CDR3 extends over 14 amino acids. DNA of the CDR3: TGCAGTGCGGGAGGGACAGGGATTCGCGGGGAGCTGTTTTTT. Translation gives CSAGGTGIRGELFF.